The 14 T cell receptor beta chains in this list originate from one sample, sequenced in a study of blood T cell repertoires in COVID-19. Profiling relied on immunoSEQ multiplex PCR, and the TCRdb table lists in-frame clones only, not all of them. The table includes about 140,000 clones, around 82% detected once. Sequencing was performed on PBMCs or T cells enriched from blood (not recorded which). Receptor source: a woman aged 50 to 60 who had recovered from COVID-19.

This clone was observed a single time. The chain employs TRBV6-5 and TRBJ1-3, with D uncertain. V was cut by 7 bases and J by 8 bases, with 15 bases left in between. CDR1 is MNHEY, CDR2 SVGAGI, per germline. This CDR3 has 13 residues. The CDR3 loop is CASTPSLSDTIYF. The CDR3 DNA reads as TGTGCCAGCACCCCCTCACTATCGGACACCATATATTTT.

DNA for the CDR3: TGCAGCGCGTTACAGCAGGACACTGAAGCTTTCTTT. Protein sequence: CSALQQDTEAFF. The chain combines TRBV29-1 with TRBJ1-1, with unresolved D. Germline CDR1 and CDR2: SQVTM and ANQGSEA. Trimming removed 7 bases from V and 3 bases from J, with 12 bases in between. The CDR3 contains 12 residues.

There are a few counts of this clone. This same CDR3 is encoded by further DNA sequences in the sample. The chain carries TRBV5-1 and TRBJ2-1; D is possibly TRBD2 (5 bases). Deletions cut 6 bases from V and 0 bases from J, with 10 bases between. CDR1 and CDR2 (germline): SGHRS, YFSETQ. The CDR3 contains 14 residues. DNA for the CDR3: TGCGCCAGCACCAGAGAGGGCTCCTACAATGAGCAGTTCTTC. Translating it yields CASTREGSYNEQFF.

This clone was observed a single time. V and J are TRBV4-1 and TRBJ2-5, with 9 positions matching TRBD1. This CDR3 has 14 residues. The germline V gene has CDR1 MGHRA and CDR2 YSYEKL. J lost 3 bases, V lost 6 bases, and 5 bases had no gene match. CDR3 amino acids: CASSPRDREETQYF. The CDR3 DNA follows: TGCGCCAGCAGTCCCCGGGACAGGGAAGAGACCCAGTACTTC.

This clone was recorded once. CDR3 DNA sequence: TGTGCCAGCTCACCTATGGGACAGGGAAATCAGCCCCAGCATTTT. This gives the protein CASSPMGQGNQPQHF. V is TRBV18 and J is TRBJ1-5; 9 bases align to TRBD1. Losses at the gene ends were 3 bases for V and 4 bases for J; bases not matched to a gene: 4. Germline CDR1 KGHSH, CDR2 LQKENI. CDR3 size: 15 residues. Looking up the rest from reference TRBV18 and TRBJ1-5 gives the full variable domain: NAGVMQNPRHLVRRRGQEARLRCSPMKGHSHVYWYRQLPEEGLKFMVYLQKENIIDESGMPKERFSAEFPKEGPSILRIQQVVRGDSAAYFCASSPMGQGNQPQHFGDGTRLSIL.

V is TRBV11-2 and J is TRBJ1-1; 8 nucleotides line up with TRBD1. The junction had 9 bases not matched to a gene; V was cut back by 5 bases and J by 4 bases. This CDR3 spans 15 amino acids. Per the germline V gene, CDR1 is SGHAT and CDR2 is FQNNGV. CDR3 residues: CASSPQGAMGTEAFF. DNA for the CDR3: TGTGCCAGCAGCCCCCAGGGGGCGATGGGCACTGAAGCTTTCTTT. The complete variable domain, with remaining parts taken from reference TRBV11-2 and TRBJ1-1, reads EAGVAQSPRYKIIEKRQSVAFWCNPISGHATLYWYQQILGQGPKLLIQFQNNGVVDDSQLPKDRFSAERLKGVDSTLKIQPAKLEDSAVYLCASSPQGAMGTEAFFGQGTRLTVV.

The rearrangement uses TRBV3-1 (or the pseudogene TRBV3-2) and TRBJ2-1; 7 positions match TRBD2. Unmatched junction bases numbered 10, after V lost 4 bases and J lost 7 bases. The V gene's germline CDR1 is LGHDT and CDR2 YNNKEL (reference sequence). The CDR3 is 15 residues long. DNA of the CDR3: TGTGCCAGCAGCCCTCTCTCTAGCGGACAAAATGAGCAGTTCTTC. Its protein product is CASSPLSSGQNEQFF.

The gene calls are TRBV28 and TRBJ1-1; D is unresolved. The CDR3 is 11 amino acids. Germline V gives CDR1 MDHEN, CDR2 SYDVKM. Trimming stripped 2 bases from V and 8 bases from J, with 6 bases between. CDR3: CASSLSTEAFF. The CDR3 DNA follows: TGTGCCAGCAGTTTAAGCACGGAAGCTTTCTTT.

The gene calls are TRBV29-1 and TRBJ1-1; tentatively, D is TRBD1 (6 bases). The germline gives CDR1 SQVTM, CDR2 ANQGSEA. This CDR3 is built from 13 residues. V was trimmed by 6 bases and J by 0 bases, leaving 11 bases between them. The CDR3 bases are TGCAGCGTCCAGGGGCTTATGAACACTGAAGCTTTCTTT. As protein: CSVQGLMNTEAFF. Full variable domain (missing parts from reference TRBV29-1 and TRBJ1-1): SAVISQKPSRDICQRGTSLTIQCQVDSQVTMMFWYRQQPGQSLTLIATANQGSEATYESGFVIDKFPISRPNLTFSTLTVSNMSPEDSSIYLCSVQGLMNTEAFFGQGTRLTVV.

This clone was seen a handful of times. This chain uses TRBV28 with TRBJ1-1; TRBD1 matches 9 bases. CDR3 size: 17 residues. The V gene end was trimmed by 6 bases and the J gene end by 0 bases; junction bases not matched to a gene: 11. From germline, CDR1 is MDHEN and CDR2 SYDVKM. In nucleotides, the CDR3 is TGTGCCAGCAGGTTACGTGGGACAGGGATTATGAACACTGAAGCTTTCTTT. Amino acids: CASRLRGTGIMNTEAFF.

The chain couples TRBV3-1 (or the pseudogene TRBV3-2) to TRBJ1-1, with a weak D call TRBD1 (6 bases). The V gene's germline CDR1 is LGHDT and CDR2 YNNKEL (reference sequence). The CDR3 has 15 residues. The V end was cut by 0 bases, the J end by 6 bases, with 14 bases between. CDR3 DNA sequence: TGTGCCAGCAGCCAAGATTGGGGGGGACATCCTGAAGCTTTCTTT. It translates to CASSQDWGGHPEAFF.

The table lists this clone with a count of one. The CDR3 protein is CASSQTSGGGEQFF. The CDR3 DNA sequence: TGCGCCAGCAGCCAGACTAGCGGGGGGGGTGAGCAGTTCTTC. V usage is TRBV4-1 and J usage is TRBJ2-1, with 14 bases matching TRBD2. Looked up from germline, CDR1 is MGHRA and CDR2 is YSYEKL. V dropped 3 bases and J dropped 9; count of bases not matched to a gene: 1. CDR3 size: 14 residues.

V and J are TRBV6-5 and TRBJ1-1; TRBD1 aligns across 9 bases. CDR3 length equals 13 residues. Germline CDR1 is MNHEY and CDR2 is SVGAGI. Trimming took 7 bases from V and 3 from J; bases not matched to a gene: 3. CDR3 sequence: CASTRQGDTEAFF. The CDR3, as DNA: TGTGCCAGCACCCGACAGGGGGACACTGAAGCTTTCTTT.

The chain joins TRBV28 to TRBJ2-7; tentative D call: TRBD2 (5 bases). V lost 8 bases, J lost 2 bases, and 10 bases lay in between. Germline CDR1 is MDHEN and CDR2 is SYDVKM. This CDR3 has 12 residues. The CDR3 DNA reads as TGTGCCAGCCTCCGGGATCCCTACGAGCAGTACTTC. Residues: CASLRDPYEQYF.